The sequence of this T cell receptor beta chain was determined in a study of cytomegalovirus exposure and HLA in healthy donors (dated by TCRdb to the late 2010s). Looking at the study overall: In an earlier analysis of fewer than 750 of the donors, approximately 260 Gb of sequence data and 100 million or so unique TCR beta sequences from 150 million to 200 million T cells were reported. Approximately 300 gigabases of sequencing data and around 87 million unique TCR sequences were included in an early release covering about 700 HLA-typed donors. Of the approximately 400 genotyped donors, approximately 82% fell in the genetic ancestry cluster associated with self-reported Caucasian donors. The study aimed to test whether cataloging public T cell receptors could reveal signatures of past pathogen exposure. The study used immunosequencing to profile the T cell repertoires of 600 to 850 subjects and linked those repertoires to cytomegalovirus serostatus. Besides the first cohort of 500 to 700 subjects, a separate validation cohort made up of 120 different subjects was used. The study combined high-throughput TCR immunosequencing, statistical association of individual TCRs with disease status, and machine learning to predict cytomegalovirus infection status. A later analysis re-examined previously published TCR beta repertoires from roughly 650 donors and added high-resolution HLA genotyping to investigate patterns of TCR occurrence. Rather than using new phenotypic data, the later analysis identified candidate immune exposures from TCR beta sequences and from how often those sequences occurred across donors. An earlier analysis of approximately 500 of the donors applied high-throughput TCR beta sequencing to assess whether each TCR beta V gene segment acted as functional or pseudogenic. Alongside the repertoire data, information on donor age, sex, ethnicity and CMV serostatus was compiled. Genome-wide SNP genotypes for about 55% of the roughly 670 donors were used in a later genetic analysis, which treated that subset as a discovery cohort. Every repertoire in the discovery cohort had been generated on one and the same sequencing platform. HLA typing covered class I and class II loci at four-digit resolution. The number of typed donors differed by locus: about 620-640 for A, B, C, DRB1 and DQB1; approximately 520 for DQA1; about 600 for DPA1; and 400 to 480 for DPB1. Because of strong linkage in the cohort, roughly five DR-DQ haplotypes were treated as single units for association and clustering. On average, roughly 200,000 unique TCR beta nucleotide sequences were sequenced per donor among 398 genotyped donors of the cohort, with roughly 18% of those sequences being non-productive. Summary of the overall study and its limitations: In vitro tests confirmed that a few of the cytomegalovirus-associated TCR beta chains recognize cytomegalovirus antigens. In this cohort, only TCR beta chains were sequenced, and detectable features were limited by the absence of alpha or paired-chain data. Because the 87-base-pair reads could not distinguish some IMGT-functional V segments, including TRBV6-2 and TRBV6-3, those segments were excluded. In a later analysis, HLA-associated TCR beta chains were found to be more clonally expanded and to have lower generation probabilities than equally common non-associated chains. Specific HLA alleles were associated with 16,951 TCR beta sequences at a false discovery rate of 0.05 in a later analysis. Because counts were too low, under 20 rarely observed V segments, including chromosome 9 orphons, were left out of the earlier analysis of 500 to 650 of the donors. According to the authors, the approach could potentially be generalized to other disease states and immunological phenotypes. The sequencing pipeline was judged likely to have produced a cluster of highly shared sequence variants as a technical artifact. Broadly in line with IMGT annotations, most TCR beta V segments showed up in productive rearrangements about 90% or about 30% of the time in an earlier analysis of 450 to 600 of the donors. In the study, about 150 TCR beta chains were listed as associated with cytomegalovirus. The only immune exposure information available for the cohort was CMV serostatus. Assigning TCR associations to individual alleles was difficult when HLA alleles, especially DR and DQ, strongly co-occurred. According to a later analysis, most CMV-associated TCR beta chains appeared to be HLA-restricted, and the HLA associations seemed to be driven largely by CMV exposure. Cytomegalovirus status was reported to be diagnosed by the classifier with high specificity and sensitivity in both the original and validation cohorts. A further reported finding was that TCR beta sequences accurately predicted the HLA-A and HLA-B alleles for most subjects in the first cohort. In a later genetic analysis, fewer N-insertions in productive TCRs were reported among donors in an Asian-associated ancestry cluster than the approximately 630-donor mean. Linkage disequilibrium might explain the correlated functional status among segregating V segments, but an unknown experimental factor could not be excluded. While some public TCRs were present in many individuals, most TCR sequences turned up only very rarely across donors. Because some donors lacked HLA typing at each locus, the association tests relied only on the typed subset. In a later analysis, TCR association rates were found to vary across HLA loci, with the most associated TCRs seen for DRB1 alleles and the fewest for HLA-C alleles. A later analysis reported that several top co-occurrence clusters appeared linked to parvovirus B19, influenza, CMV and Epstein-Barr virus. Roughly uniform sequencing depth across donors was assumed in presence/absence analyses, although this assumption may not hold. V-gene and J-gene trimming of TCR beta chains was associated with a missense DCLRE1C variant in a later genetic analysis, and the association was replicated in an independent cohort.

There are 16 amino acids in the CDR3, from cysteine to phenylalanine inclusive. CDR3 DNA is the only sequence kept; it has 48 bases, read in frame from the first base. Based on the germline V gene (reference sequence), the CDR1 and CDR2 sequences are SEHNR and FQNEAQ. V and J lose 0 bases and 0 bases, and a span of 12 bases separates them. The cohort was made up of about 670 healthy bone marrow donors. At the time of sampling, every cohort member was nominally healthy, though immune exposures that went unrecorded were likely present. The donor was CMV seronegative and belonged to the group of 352 seronegative cohort members. Every donor gave a peripheral blood sample, and the peripheral blood mononuclear cells from that sample were used for TCR beta sequencing. Genomic DNA was extracted from the blood cell samples with the Qiagen DNeasy Blood Extraction Kit. Receptors were amplified or captured by the immunoSEQ multiplex PCR assay. For the multiplex PCR, a mixture combining 60 forward primers for TCR Vbeta segments and 13 reverse primers for TCR Jbeta segments was used. Amplification of the CDR3 region of rearranged TCR beta genes was performed with a multiplex PCR assay on genomic DNA. The amplified TCR beta libraries were sequenced on the Illumina HiSeq System as 87-base-pair reads. In the source study's methods: In a later analysis, roughly 80 million unique TCR beta chains were counted across the 690 or so repertoires, and about 9.9 million of these chains were shared by at least two donors. To remove PCR and sequencing errors, raw reads were error-corrected and collapsed into unique sequences using a nearest-neighbor algorithm that merged closely related sequences. V, D and J gene segments were assigned by aligning CDR3 sequences to IMGT reference sequences. For a sequence to be retained, a match of at least six nucleotides was required to both a V gene segment and a J gene segment. A rearrangement was called productive if the CDR3 had no stop codons and remained in frame with V and J, and every other rearrangement was called non-productive. Following IMGT convention, CDR3 was defined as the stretch from the second conserved V-encoded cysteine to the conserved J-encoded phenylalanine. The earlier analysis of fewer than 700 of the donors excluded sequences that lacked an unambiguous match to a single V gene segment. An earlier analysis of fewer than 750 of the donors classified V segments as functional when productive rearrangements were above 56.7% and as segregating when the standard deviation between donors was above 5%. To diagnose cytomegalovirus status from the catalog of TCR beta chain sequences, a statistical classification framework was built. A later analysis assigned V and J genes by comparing TCR nucleotide sequences with IMGT/GENE-DB human TR gene sequences. The TCRdist pipeline was used in a later analysis to assign CDR3 sequences and most-parsimonious VDJ recombination scenarios. In a later analysis, each TCR beta chain was defined by its CDR3 amino acid sequence together with its V-gene family, and reads without a unique V-gene family were excluded. A later analysis removed roughly 590 highly shared, low-generation-probability nucleotide sequences to deal with suspected cross-contamination and a sequencing artifact. A later analysis calculated a clonal expansion index for each public chain from normalized within-repertoire ranks of inferred template counts. In a later analysis, generation probabilities were computed using a VDJ recombination model fitted to out-of-frame rearrangements, and the results were checked against IGoR. Hypergeometric tests were used in a later analysis to score TCR-TCR, TCR-HLA and TCR-CMV co-occurrence, with a repertoire-size bias correction applied to the TCR pairs. A later analysis estimated false discovery rates by permuting HLA or CMV assignments 20 times. In a later analysis, co-occurring TCRs were grouped with DBSCAN, and TCRdist sequence similarity was added when clustering was performed within HLA-allele-positive subsets. Repertoires with fewer than 30,000 or more than 120,000 public chains were left out of co-occurrence clustering, as were five repertoires with anomalous nucleotide sharing. This immuneACCESS table, as held by TCRdb, lists in-frame sequences with V and J called but not all clones. Of the missing ones, under half trace to an unresolved V gene in checked studies; the others have no known cause. Clonal size and the V and J genes are those of that table, whereas D and trimming came from the DNA. This sample comprises about 190,000 clones, 79% of them detected only once. The ten top clones hold roughly 1.6% of the sample.

About this clone itself: The target of this receptor is not known. Within one base of it there is no much larger clone, and no base qualities were kept.

Sequenced sample: PBMCs. The chain uses TRBV7-9 and TRBJ2-7, with TRBD2 as a weak D call on 6 bases. This sequence was found in a young woman in good health and CMV-seronegative. The CDR3 is CASSLAAGISSYEQYF. The nucleotides read TGTGCCAGCAGCTTAGCCGCGGGGATTAGCTCCTACGAGCAGTACTTC.